This T cell receptor (beta chain) is from a study of regulatory T cells in long-lasting Graves disease (dated by TCRdb to the early 2020s). For context, the study as a whole: Newly diagnosed Graves' disease patients had taken antithyroid drugs for less than 3 months. Patients with persistent Graves' disease were compared with patients with newly diagnosed Graves' disease using TCR sequencing and RNA sequencing of peripheral blood. TCR sequencing covered approximately 13 persistent and about 20 newly diagnosed Graves' disease patients, 33 samples in total. The study was conducted in China and was registered as a clinical trial.

This clonotype was detected ten times or more. Its antigen is unknown. No base quality information exists; no much larger clone differs at one position. The time point label on this specimen signifies: newly diagnosed GD, antithyroid drugs for less than 3 months. For both TCR sequencing and RNA sequencing, RNA was extracted from PBMCs in TRIzol. The diagnosis of Graves' disease followed American Thyroid Association guidelines. The patients came from an endocrinology department in Xi'an, China. From each patient, approximately 10 milliliters of peripheral blood was collected into an EDTA anticoagulant tube. Ficoll Paque Plus density gradient separation was used to isolate PBMCs, and no further T cell sorting was done. An Agilent 2100 Bioanalyzer and agarose gel were used to assess RNA quality, and a NanoDrop 2000 was used to measure RNA concentration. Including the terminal cysteine and phenylalanine, the CDR3 comprises 15 residues. Just the 45-base CDR3 DNA is kept, in frame starting at base 1. For CDR1 and CDR2, the germline V gene lists SGHTA and FQGTGA. V and J lose 4 bases and 3 bases, and a span of 12 bases separates them.

The study at large found these results: Sequencing and analysis were restricted to the TCR beta chain. The authors acknowledged the small sample size as a limitation that may reduce accuracy. TRBV28, TRBJ1-2 and TRBJ2-5 were preferentially used in persistent disease, while TRBV20-1 and TRBJ2-1 were favored in newly diagnosed disease. Patients with persistent disease shared more public clonotypes (about 3,000) than newly diagnosed patients did (more than 900). Persistent Graves' disease patients showed lower TCR Shannon entropy and fewer highly expanded clones than newly diagnosed patients, suggesting clonal expansion. Peripheral blood alone was examined, since thyroid tissue, which constituted the primary lesion, could not be accessed.

The library relied on multiplex PCR. Sequencing took place on an Illumina HiSeq 4000. To build TCR beta libraries, CDR3 regions were amplified by Arm-PCR using iRepertoire HTBI primers. Gel purification was performed on PCR products prior to sequencing. The study's own analysis went as follows. Across samples, around 62 TRBV and approximately 15 TRBJ segments were identified and used for gene usage analysis of CDR3 amino acid clonotypes. COPE and FqMerger were used to merge filtered high-quality paired reads into contigs. BLAST was used to align contigs to IMGT TRBV, TRBD and TRBJ reference genes, with CDR3 defined following IMGT. Highly expanded clones were defined as clonotypes with a frequency above 0.1%. Repertoire diversity was measured by Shannon entropy, and V-J evenness by the Gini coefficient. Public clonotypes were defined as clonotypes shared by more than one individual. TCRdb trimmed public reads at Q25 via fastp, called clones via MiXCR and kept in-frame beta chains. One record per CDR3 amino acid sequence lists the most common genes and DNA. Clone size and V and J calls follow TCRdb, not the original study. The sample includes approximately 210,000 distinct CDR3 sequences, with 15% to 20% observed a single time. The ten most abundant clones make up around 20% of the sample.

The V and J genes are TRBV7-3 and TRBJ2-2; the D gene cannot be resolved reliably. The sequenced sample was peripheral blood mononuclear cells (PBMCs), obtained at new diagnosis, from a patient treated with antithyroid drugs. The sequence was collected from a female donor with Graves disease. The CDR3 protein: CASSSTGLDTGELFF. The nucleotide sequence is given as TGTGCCAGCAGCTCGACCGGATTGGACACCGGGGAGCTGTTTTTT.